This entry concerns a single T cell receptor beta chain. Its target is not known. With the 5' RACE reads reprocessed, TCRdb shows one record per CDR3 protein and no DNA. The sample holds fewer than 550,000 distinct CDR3 sequences. The V gene's germline CDR1 is SGHRS and CDR2 YFSETQ. This CDR3 is 13 amino acids long. The sample comes from a study of monozygotic twins with inflammatory bowel disease. Blood (less than 2.6 ml) was collected from every donor individually. General study results and limits: Healthy co-twins had higher TCRbeta inverse Simpson diversity than their IBD twins. Results did not support any single strong IBD-associated signal or clonotype. Lower sharing of clonotypes with other individuals was seen in IBD patients than in healthy twins. This was most marked in patients showing signs of disease activity.

The chain has TRBV5-1 and TRBJ1-1. This receptor was taken from a human donor with ulcerative colitis or Crohn's disease, or a healthy co-twin of an affected twin (not recorded which). The specimen sequenced was blood. CDR3: CASSAGLITEAFF.